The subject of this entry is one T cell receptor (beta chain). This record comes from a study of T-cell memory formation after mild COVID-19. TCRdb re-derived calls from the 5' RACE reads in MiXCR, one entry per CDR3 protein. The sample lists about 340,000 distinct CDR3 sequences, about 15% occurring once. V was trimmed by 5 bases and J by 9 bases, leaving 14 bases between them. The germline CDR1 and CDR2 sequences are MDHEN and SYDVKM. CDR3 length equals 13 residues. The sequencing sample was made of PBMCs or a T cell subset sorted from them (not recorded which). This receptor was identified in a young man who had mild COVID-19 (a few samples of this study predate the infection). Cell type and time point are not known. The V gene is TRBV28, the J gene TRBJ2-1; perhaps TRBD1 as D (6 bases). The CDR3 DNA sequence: TGTGCCAGCAGTCCTCCAGGGGTCACTGAGCAGTTCTTC. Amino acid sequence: CASSPPGVTEQFF.